The entry that follows covers one T cell receptor beta chain sequence. Sequencing used immunoSEQ multiplex PCR; TCRdb keeps in-frame clones, though not all of them. The data contain about 120,000 clones, approximately 90% of them seen just once; the ten biggest clones take up 2.3%. This record belongs to a study of control samples from healthy donors and cancer patients. The CDR3 totals 13 residues. The J segment lost 6 bases and the V segment lost 4 bases, leaving 6 bases of the junction unmatched. Germline lookup yields CDR1 SGHDN and CDR2 FVKESK. This receptor was taken from a woman aged 65 to 85 in good health. This chain uses TRBV14 with TRBJ2-7, with TRBD1 matching over 7 bases. The sample consisted of blood. The DNA of the CDR3 is TGTGCCAGCAGCCCGACAGGGAGAGGCGAGCAGTACTTC. Its translation is CASSPTGRGEQYF.